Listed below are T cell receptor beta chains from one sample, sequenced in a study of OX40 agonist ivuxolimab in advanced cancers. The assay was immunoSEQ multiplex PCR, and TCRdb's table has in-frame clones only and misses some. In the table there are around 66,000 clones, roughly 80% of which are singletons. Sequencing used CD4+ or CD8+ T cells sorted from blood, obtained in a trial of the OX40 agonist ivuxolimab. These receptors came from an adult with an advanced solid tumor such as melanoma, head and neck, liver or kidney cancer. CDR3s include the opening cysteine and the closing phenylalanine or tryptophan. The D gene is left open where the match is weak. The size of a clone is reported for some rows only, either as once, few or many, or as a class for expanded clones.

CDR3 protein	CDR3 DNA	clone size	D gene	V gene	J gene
CASSQGLAGGQPKNIQYF	TGCGCCAGCAGCCAGGGACTAGCGGGAGGGCAGCCCAAAAACATTCAGTACTTC	once	TRBD2	TRBV4-1	TRBJ2-4
CASSPTLGSYTF	TGTGCCAGCAGCCCGACTCTTGGGAGCTACACCTTC	.	.	TRBV7-2	TRBJ1-2
CSAAGDYGYTF	TGCAGTGCTGCCGGTGACTATGGCTACACCTTC	.	.	TRBV20-1	TRBJ1-2
CASSSRPGQGKAFF	TGTGCCAGCAGTTCCAGGCCGGGACAGGGCAAGGCTTTCTTT	.	TRBD1	TRBV27	TRBJ1-1
CASSRAQEGNEQFF	TGTGCCAGCTCACGGGCCCAGGAGGGCAATGAGCAGTTCTTC	.	.	TRBV18	TRBJ2-1
CSVDGLAPPDTQYF	TGCAGCGTAGACGGACTAGCTCCCCCAGATACGCAGTATTTT	.	TRBD2	TRBV29-1	TRBJ2-3
CASSIEAGRAKNIQYF	TGTGCCAGTAGTATAGAGGCGGGCAGGGCCAAAAACATTCAGTACTTC	.	.	TRBV19	TRBJ2-4
CASSLQSGLAANTGELFF	TGCGCCAGCAGCCTACAATCAGGACTAGCGGCGAACACCGGGGAGCTGTTTTTT	once	TRBD2	TRBV4-1	TRBJ2-2
CASNRGATYGYTF	TGTGCCAGCAACAGGGGTGCCACCTATGGCTACACCTTC	.	TRBD1	TRBV6-6	TRBJ1-2
CASSMGLAGGADTQYF	TGTGCCAGTAGTATGGGGCTAGCGGGAGGAGCTGATACGCAGTATTTT	.	TRBD2	TRBV19	TRBJ2-3
CSVEERGGLTDTQYF	TGCAGCGTTGAGGAGCGGGGGGGCCTTACAGATACGCAGTATTTT	.	TRBD2	TRBV29-1	TRBJ2-3
CASSPRPGLAGGVTGELFF	TGTGCCAGCAGCCCACGACCGGGACTAGCGGGAGGTGTCACCGGGGAGCTGTTTTTT	.	TRBD2	TRBV7-8	TRBJ2-2
CASSVGPITDTQYF	TGTGCCAGCAGCGTAGGCCCTATCACAGATACGCAGTATTTT	.	.	TRBV9	TRBJ2-3
CASSATALNTEAFF	TGTGCCAGCAGCGCGACAGCCTTGAACACTGAAGCTTTCTTT	.	.	TRBV7-2	TRBJ1-1
CASSLPGTGELFF	TGTGCCAGCAGTTTACCAGGAACCGGGGAGCTGTTTTTT	.	.	TRBV28	TRBJ2-2
CASSTLGDRKQYF	TGCGCCAGCAGCACCCTGGGGGACAGGAAGCAGTATTTT	once	TRBD1	TRBV5-1	TRBJ2-3
CASSIYEKLFF	TGTGCCAGTAGTATATACGAAAAACTGTTTTTT	.	.	TRBV19	TRBJ1-4
CASSPDRLNTEAFF	TGTGCCAGCAGCCCAGACCGACTGAACACTGAAGCTTTCTTT	few	.	TRBV28	TRBJ1-1
CASSEETAALHF	TGTGCCAGCAGTGAAGAGACAGCAGCCCTCCACTTT	.	.	TRBV2	TRBJ1-6
CASSLQGAGYEQYF	TGTGCCAGCAGCTTACAGGGGGCCGGTTACGAGCAGTACTTC	.	TRBD1	TRBV11-1	TRBJ2-7
CASSPEGGLTETQYF	TGCGCCAGCAGCCCCGAAGGGGGGCTTACGGAGACCCAGTACTTC	.	.	TRBV5-1	TRBJ2-5
CASSLGGSLTLTEAFF	TGTGCCAGCAGCTTGGGGGGCAGCTTGACTCTCACTGAAGCTTTCTTT	.	.	TRBV7-6	TRBJ1-1
CASSLAEGTSGPNTGELFF	TGTGCCAGCAGCTTAGCCGAGGGGACTAGCGGACCGAACACCGGGGAGCTGTTTTTT	.	TRBD2	TRBV7-9	TRBJ2-2
CASSLSGSSGYTF	TGTGCCAGCAGCCTTTCAGGCTCCAGTGGCTACACCTTC	.	.	TRBV6-1	TRBJ1-2